These 32 T cell receptor beta chains were all obtained from the same sample, sequenced in a study of shared clonotypes between healthy human individuals. Sequenced by immunoSEQ multiplex PCR; TCRdb stores in-frame clones only, minus some. This table has roughly 2.6 million clones, 90% to 95% appearing once. The sample consisted of naive CD4+ T cells sorted from blood. As for subset: CD45RA+ positively selected. The receptors here all came from a man younger than 35 in good health.

Note on this clone: Other DNA sequences within the sample encode an identical CDR3. The gene calls are TRBV30 and TRBJ1-5, with D perhaps TRBD1 (6 bases). Trimming shortened V by 2 bases and J by 6 bases, and 11 bases separated the two germline ends. Germline CDR1 GTSNPN, CDR2 SVGIG (reference sequence). This CDR3 is 13 amino acids long. The CDR3 DNA is TGTGCCTGGAGTCCACAGGGAATTCAGCCCCAGCATTTT. Translated, it gives CAWSPQGIQPQHF.

This sequence joins TRBV7-9 and TRBJ1-4; D is unclear. This CDR3 has 16 amino acids. Germline V gene data show CDR1 as SEHNR and CDR2 as FQNEAQ (reference sequence). V lost 4 bases and J 8 bases, leaving 20 bases between the germline ends. CDR3 amino acids: CASSWGGSLAGEKLFF. CDR3 nucleotide sequence: TGTGCCAGCAGCTGGGGAGGCTCTCTGGCGGGGGAAAAACTGTTTTTT.

The chain employs TRBV5-1 and TRBJ2-2, with D possibly matching TRBD1 (6 bases). From germline, CDR1 is SGHRS and CDR2 YFSETQ. V lost 1 base and J 1 base, leaving 14 bases between the germline ends. The CDR3 runs 17 residues. The CDR3 nucleotides read TGCGCCAGCAGCTTGACCCCGGGACAACTGAACACCGGGGAGCTGTTTTTT. This translates into CASSLTPGQLNTGELFF.

J is TRBJ2-5 and V is TRBV6-1, with TRBD1 matching over 7 bases. The CDR3 sequence is 13 residues long. Germline V lookup: CDR1 MNHNS, CDR2 SASEGT. J gave up 1 base and V 6 bases, and 2 bases lay outside the gene matches. CDR3: CASRGQLQETQYF. CDR3 nucleotides: TGTGCCAGCAGGGGACAGCTCCAAGAGACCCAGTACTTC.

This chain links TRBV6-5 with TRBJ1-1; D gene uncertain. V was shortened by 7 bases and J by 7 bases, with 22 bases between the two germline ends. Germline CDR1 MNHEY, CDR2 SVGAGI. The CDR3 has 15 residues. The chain's CDR3 is CASTSSSGTLSEAFF. The CDR3 DNA sequence: TGTGCCAGCACCTCATCGTCGGGAACCTTAAGTGAAGCTTTCTTT.

This clone was observed a handful of times. The rearrangement uses TRBV30 and TRBJ1-1, with TRBD1 matching 7 bases. Looked up from germline, CDR1 is GTSNPN and CDR2 is SVGIG (reference sequence). The CDR3 contains 13 residues. The V and J ends lost 3 bases and 6 bases, in that order; junction bases with no gene match: 7. The CDR3 nucleotides are TGTGCCTGGAGCCTGACAGGGTTTTCTGAAGCTTTCTTT. As protein: CAWSLTGFSEAFF. The full variable domain, completed using reference TRBV30 and TRBJ1-1, is SQTIHQWPATLVQPVGSPLSLECTVEGTSNPNLYWYRQAAGRGLQLLFYSVGIGQISSEVPQNLSASRPQDRQFILSSKKLLLSDSGFYLCAWSLTGFSEAFFGQGTRLTVV.

The chain combines TRBV6-4 with TRBJ1-6, with 8 bases identical to TRBD1. The germline V gene encodes CDR1 MRHNA and CDR2 SNTAGT. The CDR3 covers 14 residues. V lost 6 bases, J lost 7 bases, and 5 bases stayed unmatched. CDR3 protein: CASSGGQVNSPLHF. CDR3 DNA sequence: TGTGCCAGCAGCGGGGGACAGGTAAATTCACCCCTCCACTTT.

The chain is built from TRBV20-1 and TRBJ1-1, with 10 bases aligning to TRBD1. The length of the CDR3 is 11 residues. V shed 3 bases and J 11 bases; nucleotides not matched to a gene: 3. The germline gives CDR1 DFQATT, CDR2 SNEGSKA (reference sequence). DNA of the CDR3: TGCAGTGCTAGTGGGACAGGGGACGCTTTCTTT. Protein product: CSASGTGDAFF.

This chain connects TRBV11-2 to TRBJ2-2, with D possibly TRBD1 on 6 matching bases. CDR3 length: 15 amino acids. Looked up from germline, CDR1 is SGHAT and CDR2 is FQNNGV. Trimming removed 4 bases from V and 4 bases from J, with 13 bases in between. As DNA, the CDR3 is TGTGCCAGCAGCTATTCCGGGACACTCACCGGGGAGCTGTTTTTT. Its protein product is CASSYSGTLTGELFF. The complete variable domain, with remaining parts taken from reference TRBV11-2 and TRBJ2-2, reads EAGVAQSPRYKIIEKRQSVAFWCNPISGHATLYWYQQILGQGPKLLIQFQNNGVVDDSQLPKDRFSAERLKGVDSTLKIQPAKLEDSAVYLCASSYSGTLTGELFFGEGSRLTVL.

This sequence joins TRBV5-1 and TRBJ2-5; 7 bases fit TRBD2. The J call may be incorrect, as the DNA end agrees better with TRBJ2-7. Germline CDR1 is SGHRS and CDR2 is YFSETQ. The CDR3 spans 16 residues. DNA of the CDR3: TGCGCCAGCAGCTTGGAGGGCGGGAGACCATCCTACGAGCAGTACTTC. It codes for CASSLEGGRPSYEQYF.

The chain combines TRBV6-1 with TRBJ1-6; D perhaps matches TRBD1 (6 bases). Between the trimmed V and J ends, which lost 2 bases and 8 bases, there was a span of 13 bases. The CDR3 totals 15 residues. The V gene's germline CDR1 is MNHNS and CDR2 SASEGT. The CDR3: CASSERTDPYSPLHF. In DNA form, the CDR3 reads TGTGCCAGCAGTGAAAGGACAGATCCCTATTCACCCCTCCACTTT.

This rearrangement joins TRBV12-5 to TRBJ2-2; D is undetermined. V lost 3 bases and J lost 1, with 9 bases in between. Germline lookup yields CDR1 LGHNT and CDR2 FRNRAP. The CDR3 spans 15 residues. The CDR3 region has the DNA TGTGCTAGTGGTTTAGGGTCGGGGAACACCGGGGAGCTGTTTTTT. Amino acid sequence: CASGLGSGNTGELFF.

The chain uses TRBV27 and TRBJ1-4; TRBD1 is a possible D gene (5 bases). Germline V lookup: CDR1 MNHEY, CDR2 SMNVEV (reference sequence). V was trimmed by 3 bases and J by 3 bases, leaving 11 bases between them. The CDR3 is made up of 15 amino acids. CDR3 sequence reads: CASSFTGWANEKLFF. DNA for the CDR3: TGTGCCAGCAGTTTTACAGGCTGGGCTAATGAAAAACTGTTTTTT.

The J gene is TRBJ1-1, the V gene TRBV5-4; 9 bases map to TRBD1. Per the germline V gene, CDR1 is SGHNT and CDR2 is YYREEE (reference sequence). V shed 2 bases and J 8 bases; nucleotides not matched to a gene: 13. The CDR3 has 16 amino acids. The CDR3 nucleotides read TGTGCCAGCAGCTTTGGTGGATGGGACAGGGTAATGGAAGCTTTCTTT. Translating it yields CASSFGGWDRVMEAFF. Based on the CDR3 plus reference TRBV5-4 and TRBJ1-1, the full variable domain is ETGVTQSPTHLIKTRGQQVTLRCSSQSGHNTVSWYQQALGQGPQFIFQYYREEENGRGNFPPRFSGLQFPNYSSELNVNALELDDSALYLCASSFGGWDRVMEAFFGQGTRLTVV.

As regards this clone: The sample holds other DNA sequences that translate to the same CDR3. The rearrangement joins TRBV5-1 to TRBJ1-2; D is uncertain. Germline lookup yields CDR1 SGHRS and CDR2 YFSETQ. V was shortened by 4 bases and J by 4 bases, with 11 bases between the two germline ends. This CDR3 region has 13 residues. The CDR3 nucleotides are TGCGCCAGCAGCCCCGGAACAGCCTATGGCTACACCTTC. Its translation is CASSPGTAYGYTF.

The chain is built from TRBV18 and TRBJ2-7; D not certain. Trimming took 4 bases from V and 3 from J, leaving 10 bases between them. The V gene's germline CDR1 is KGHSH and CDR2 LQKENI. The CDR3 covers 13 residues. The CDR3 sequence: CASSRVPDYEQYF. The CDR3, as DNA: TGTGCCAGCTCACGAGTGCCGGACTACGAGCAGTACTTC.

This clone appeared once. J is TRBJ2-3 and V is TRBV5-5; 8 nucleotides match TRBD1. The germline V gene has CDR1 SGHKS and CDR2 YYEKEE (reference sequence). This CDR3 comprises 15 residues. The V and J ends lost 6 bases and 4 bases, in that order; junction bases with no gene match: 10. The CDR3 DNA reads TGTGCCAGCATCCAGGGGCAGGGGGCCCCAGATACGCAGTATTTT. Encoded protein: CASIQGQGAPDTQYF.

CDR3 residues: CASMGRGLAGVTGELFF. In DNA form, the CDR3 reads TGTGCCAGTATGGGGAGGGGACTAGCGGGAGTCACCGGGGAGCTGTTTTTT. The chain has TRBV19 and TRBJ2-2, with 14 positions matching TRBD2. CDR1 and CDR2 from the germline V gene are LNHDA and SQIVND (reference sequence). J gave up 4 bases and V 7 bases, and 8 bases lay outside the gene matches. The CDR3 has 17 amino acids.

The gene calls are TRBV4-3 and TRBJ2-5; 9 positions match TRBD1. Germline CDR1 LGHNA, CDR2 YSLEER. Trimming cost V 0 bases and J 3 bases; bases outside gene matches: 5. The CDR3 runs to 16 residues. The CDR3 spells CASSQEGTGKKETQYF. The CDR3 DNA sequence: TGCGCCAGCAGCCAAGAAGGGACAGGGAAAAAAGAGACCCAGTACTTC.

The chain links TRBV4-1 to TRBJ2-3, with TRBD1 identical over 7 bases. Germline CDR1 reads MGHRA; CDR2 reads YSYEKL. This CDR3 spans 14 amino acids. V shed 3 bases, J shed 5 bases, and the junction held 5 bases outside the gene matches. CDR3 loop: CASSQTGYGDTQYF. The CDR3 coding sequence is TGCGCCAGCAGCCAGACAGGGTACGGAGATACGCAGTATTTT.

Only a few counts were recorded for this clone. J is TRBJ1-5 and V is TRBV30, with TRBD1 identical over 12 bases. The V gene's germline CDR1 is GTSNPN and CDR2 SVGIG (reference sequence). Trimming removed 1 base from V and 2 bases from J; junction bases left unmatched: 6. This CDR3 is built from 17 residues. Here the CDR3 reads CAWSGDRGRFGNQPQHF. Written as DNA, the CDR3 is TGTGCCTGGAGTGGGGACAGGGGGCGATTTGGCAATCAGCCCCAGCATTTT.

The chain links TRBV28 to TRBJ2-7; the D is unclear. Germline loops: CDR1 MDHEN, CDR2 SYDVKM. The length of the CDR3 is 12 residues. The V and J ends lost 7 bases and 2 bases respectively, with 9 bases between them. The CDR3 nucleotides are TGTGCCAGCAAGAATTCGCCCTACGAGCAGTACTTC. Residues: CASKNSPYEQYF.

CDR3 sequence: CASSRIGLGAPSTDTQYF. In nucleotides, the CDR3 is TGCGCCAGCAGCCGAATTGGCCTAGGTGCTCCTAGCACAGATACGCAGTATTTT. This rearrangement joins TRBV4-1 to TRBJ2-3, with D uncertain. Trimming took off 4 bases at V and 0 bases at J, with 20 bases between the two ends. CDR3 length: 18 residues. CDR1 and CDR2 (germline): MGHRA, YSYEKL.

V usage is TRBV5-1 and J usage is TRBJ2-3; 8 bases are shared with TRBD2. CDR1 and CDR2 from the germline V gene are SGHRS and YFSETQ. The CDR3 sequence is 14 residues long. With 4 bases clipped from V and 7 bases from J, the junction kept 8 bases outside the gene matches. In DNA, the CDR3 is TGCGCCAGCAGCGCTGGGGAGCGGGAGCATACGCAGTATTTT. Translation: CASSAGEREHTQYF.

This clone was seen only once. The CDR3: CASSQVGDRINTEAFF. The CDR3 nucleotides are TGTGCCAGCAGCCAAGTAGGGGACAGGATAAACACTGAAGCTTTCTTT. V usage is TRBV4-2 and J usage is TRBJ1-1; 8 bases agree with TRBD1. This CDR3 is built from 16 residues. CDR1 LGHNA and CDR2 YNFKEQ come from the germline V gene. The junction had 6 bases not matched to a gene; V was cut back by 1 base and J by 2 bases.

This chain links TRBV6-6 with TRBJ2-6, with D possibly TRBD1 on 6 matching bases. V was trimmed by 5 bases and J by 1 base, leaving 9 bases between them. Germline V gene lookup returns CDR1 MNHNY and CDR2 SVGAGI (reference sequence). The CDR3 runs 15 residues. The CDR3 here is CASSKQGSGANVLTF. CDR3 nucleotides: TGTGCCAGCAGTAAACAGGGATCTGGGGCCAACGTCCTGACTTTC.

A word on this clone: Other DNA sequences in this sample translate to the same CDR3. The chain links TRBV2 to TRBJ2-7, with TRBD1 as a possible D gene (6 bases). Trimming removed 6 bases at V and 3 bases at J, with 12 bases between. The CDR3 loop spans 13 amino acids. CDR1 and CDR2 from the germline V gene are SNHLY and FYNNEI. In DNA form, the CDR3 reads TGTGCCAGCAGGCCCGGACAGAGCTACGAGCAGTACTTC. Translating gives CASRPGQSYEQYF.

The chain carries TRBV5-4 and TRBJ2-5; 8 positions match TRBD2. Looked up from germline, CDR1 is SGHNT and CDR2 is YYREEE (reference sequence). Trimming removed 0 bases from V and 5 bases from J; junction bases left unmatched: 6. The CDR3 contains 15 residues. CDR3 sequence: CASSLALAGEETQYF. The CDR3 coding sequence is TGTGCCAGCAGCTTGGCGCTAGCGGGTGAGGAGACCCAGTACTTC.

This chain connects TRBV12-5 to TRBJ1-2, with D perhaps TRBD1 (5 bases). This CDR3 spans 17 amino acids. The germline V and J ends were trimmed by 1 base and 6 bases, with 21 bases remaining between them. Germline values: CDR1 LGHNT, CDR2 FRNRAP. DNA for the CDR3: TGTGCTAGTGGTTTGGACCGCGGTGGGGCCCTTAGGGATGGCTACACCTTC. Translated, it gives CASGLDRGGALRDGYTF. The complete variable domain, with remaining parts taken from reference TRBV12-5 and TRBJ1-2, reads DARVTQTPRHKVTEMGQEVTMRCQPILGHNTVFWYRQTMMQGLELLAYFRNRAPLDDSGMPKDRFSAEMPDATLATLKIQPSEPRDSAVYFCASGLDRGGALRDGYTFGSGTRLTVV.

This chain connects TRBV7-2 to TRBJ1-6; D is unclear. CDR3 length equals 14 residues. V gave up 3 bases and J gave up 6 bases, with 9 bases separating them. Germline V lookup: CDR1 SGHTA, CDR2 FQGNSA. CDR3 protein: CASSLRESNSPLHF. The CDR3 bases are TGTGCCAGCAGCTTGAGGGAAAGTAATTCACCCCTCCACTTT. Looking up the rest from reference TRBV7-2 and TRBJ1-6 gives the full variable domain: GAGVSQSPSNKVTEKGKDVELRCDPISGHTALYWYRQSLGQGLEFLIYFQGNSAPDKSGLPSDRFSAERTGGSVSTLTIQRTQQEDSAVYLCASSLRESNSPLHFGNGTRLTVT.

The rearrangement uses TRBV7-9 and TRBJ1-1; TRBD1 matches at 9 bases. The germline V gene encodes CDR1 SEHNR and CDR2 FQNEAQ (reference sequence). The CDR3 has 13 amino acids. With 10 bases clipped from V and 5 bases from J, the junction kept 8 bases outside the gene matches. CDR3 sequence reads: CAILDRGGTEAFF. CDR3 bases: TGTGCCATCCTGGACAGGGGAGGGACTGAAGCTTTCTTT.

The chain links TRBV15 to TRBJ2-7, with a weak D call TRBD2 (5 bases). V lost 0 bases and J lost 9, with 9 bases in between. The CDR3 sequence is 12 residues long. The germline gives CDR1 LNHNV, CDR2 YYDKDF (reference sequence). This chain's CDR3 is CATSRDRTPQYF. CDR3 DNA sequence: TGTGCCACCAGCAGAGACAGGACTCCGCAGTACTTC.